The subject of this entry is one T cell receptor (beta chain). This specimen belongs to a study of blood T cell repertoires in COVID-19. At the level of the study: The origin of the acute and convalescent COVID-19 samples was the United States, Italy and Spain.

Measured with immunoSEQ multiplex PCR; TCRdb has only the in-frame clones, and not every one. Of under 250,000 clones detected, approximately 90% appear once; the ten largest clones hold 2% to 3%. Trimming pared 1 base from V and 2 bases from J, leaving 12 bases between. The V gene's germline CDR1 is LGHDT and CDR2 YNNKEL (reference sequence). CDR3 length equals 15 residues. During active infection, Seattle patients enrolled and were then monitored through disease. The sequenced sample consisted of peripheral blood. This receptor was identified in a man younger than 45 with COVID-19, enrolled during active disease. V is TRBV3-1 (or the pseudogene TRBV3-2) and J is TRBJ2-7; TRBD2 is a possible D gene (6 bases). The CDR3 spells CASSQALVAAYEQYF. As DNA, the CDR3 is TGTGCCAGCAGCCAAGCATTGGTAGCGGCCTACGAGCAGTACTTC.